This passage covers 20 T cell receptor beta chains from one sample sequenced in a study of T cells after yellow fever vaccination. MiXCR, run by TCRdb on the 5' RACE reads, gives a single entry per CDR3 protein. The top ten hold roughly 3% of the sample, which has approximately 330,000 distinct CDR3 sequences, roughly an eighth seen once. The specimen was CD4+ T cells sorted from PBMCs, collected 15 days after the yellow fever booster vaccination. These receptors came from a man aged 18 to 30 who received the YFV17D yellow fever vaccine.

This chain joins TRBV7-3 and TRBJ2-3, with D unresolved. Deletions cut 8 bases from V and 5 bases from J, with 8 bases between. CDR1 and CDR2 (germline): SGHTA, FQGTGA. The CDR3 runs to 11 residues. The CDR3 DNA follows: TGTGCCAGCGGCTACGGAGATACGCAGTATTTT. This codes for CASGYGDTQYF.

This chain uses TRBV7-2 with TRBJ2-3; D not resolved. The germline CDR1 and CDR2 sequences are SGHTA and FQGNSA. Trimming cost V 0 bases and J 3 bases, with 7 bases left between them. There are 14 residues in the CDR3. The chain's CDR3 is CASSLAFWTDTQYF. In DNA form, the CDR3 reads TGTGCCAGCAGCTTAGCCTTCTGGACAGATACGCAGTATTTT.

This clonotype occurred a few times. The chain combines TRBV5-1 with TRBJ2-7, with 9 bases aligning to TRBD1. The trim removed 2 bases at V and 5 bases at J, leaving 11 bases unmatched. This CDR3 region has 16 residues. Germline lookup yields CDR1 SGHRS and CDR2 YFSETQ. In nucleotides, the CDR3 is TGCGCCAGCAGCTTAACTCCGGGACAGGGAGTTAACGAGCAGTACTTC. Amino acids: CASSLTPGQGVNEQYF.

This clonotype has only a few counts. The chain recombines TRBV12-3 or TRBV12-4 with TRBJ1-1; no firm D call. This CDR3 comprises 12 residues. V was cut by 8 bases and J by 0 bases, with 7 bases left in between. The CDR3 DNA reads TGTGCCAGCCTAGGGATGAACACTGAAGCTTTCTTT. Translated: CASLGMNTEAFF.

This chain joins TRBV11-2 and TRBJ1-4, with D maybe TRBD1 (6 bases). There are 15 residues in the CDR3. Germline V gives CDR1 SGHAT, CDR2 FQNNGV. V gave up 3 bases and J gave up 5 bases, with 13 bases separating them. The CDR3 is CASSLRGDPNEKLFF. CDR3 DNA sequence: TGTGCCAGCAGCTTGAGGGGGGATCCCAATGAAAAACTGTTTTTT.

This clonotype has just a few counts. The CDR3 loop reads CASSLPQASSVQFF. The CDR3 nucleotides are TGTGCCAGCAGCTTGCCCCAGGCCAGCAGCGTGCAGTTCTTC. The chain employs TRBV13 and TRBJ2-1; no clear D gene. Trimming stripped 3 bases from V and 12 bases from J, with 18 bases between. Germline V CDR1 and CDR2: PRHDT, FYEKMQ (reference sequence). This CDR3 has 14 amino acids.

This clonotype was seen only a few times. The chain uses TRBV7-2 and TRBJ1-5; the D gene is possibly TRBD1 (5 bases). The CDR3 length is 14 residues. V lost 2 bases and J lost 5, with 10 bases in between. Germline assignment: CDR1 SGHTA and CDR2 FQGNSA. The CDR3 region is CASSLSRGDQPQHF. The CDR3 region has the DNA TGTGCCAGCAGCTTATCACGGGGGGATCAGCCCCAGCATTTT.

This clonotype came up a few times. This chain connects TRBV10-3 to TRBJ2-1; TRBD1 aligns across 12 bases. The CDR3 has 15 residues. Germline V lookup: CDR1 ENHRY, CDR2 SYGVKD. Unmatched junction bases numbered 5, after V lost 4 bases and J lost 7 bases. The CDR3 DNA sequence: TGTGCCATCAGTGCGGGACAGGGGGCGCGGAATGAGCAGTTCTTC. Protein product: CAISAGQGARNEQFF.

The chain recombines TRBV5-1 with TRBJ1-3, with D hard to call. The CDR3 contains 14 residues. The V gene's germline CDR1 is SGHRS and CDR2 YFSETQ. V gave up 0 bases and J gave up 4 bases, with 8 bases separating them. This CDR3 reads CASSLAGRGNTIYF. In nucleotides, the CDR3 is TGCGCCAGCAGCTTGGCCGGCAGGGGAAACACCATATATTTT.

This clonotype was detected many times. The chain is built from TRBV21-1 and TRBJ2-3; no DNA check was done on the table's D call, TRBD1. TRBV21-1 is listed as a pseudogene. The CDR3 has 15 residues. Here the CDR3 DNA reads TGTGCCAGCAGCAGGCCGACAGGGGGCACAGATACGCAGTATTTT. It yields the protein CASSRPTGGTDTQYF.

A few counts support this clonotype. The rearrangement joins TRBV6-5 to TRBJ1-4; D is possibly TRBD1 (6 bases). The CDR3 sequence is 12 residues long. V was clipped by 5 bases and J by 6 bases, with 7 bases between them. The germline V gene encodes CDR1 MNHEY and CDR2 SVGAGI. In DNA, the CDR3 is TGTGCCAGCAGTCACAGGGATGAAAAACTGTTTTTT. It encodes CASSHRDEKLFF.

This clonotype was observed a handful of times. V usage is TRBV7-2 and J usage is TRBJ2-5; TRBD2 agrees at 9 bases. The CDR3 runs to 15 residues. V dropped 1 base and J dropped 7; count of bases not matched to a gene: 7. Germline V gives CDR1 SGHTA, CDR2 FQGNSA. CDR3 in amino acids: CASSLVSGGRVTQYF. DNA of the CDR3: TGTGCCAGCAGCTTAGTTAGCGGGGGCCGGGTGACCCAGTACTTC.

This clonotype was counted a few times. The chain couples TRBV28 to TRBJ1-1, with 7 bases identical to TRBD1. The germline CDR1 and CDR2 sequences are MDHEN and SYDVKM. The CDR3 extends over 14 amino acids. V shed 2 bases, J shed 4 bases, and the junction held 4 bases outside the gene matches. The CDR3 sequence is CASSLLSGGTEAFF. The DNA of the CDR3 is TGTGCCAGCAGTTTACTTTCAGGGGGCACTGAAGCTTTCTTT. The full variable domain, completed using reference TRBV28 and TRBJ1-1, is DVKVTQSSRYLVKRTGEKVFLECVQDMDHENMFWYRQDPGLGLRLIYFSYDVKMKEKGDIPEGYSVSREKKERFSLILESASTNQTSMYLCASSLLSGGTEAFFGQGTRLTVV.

This clonotype was seen only a few times. The chain has TRBV4-1 and TRBJ1-2; D remains unclear. Germline V gives CDR1 MGHRA, CDR2 YSYEKL. The V end lost 4 bases, the J end lost 8 bases, and 14 bases lay between the germline ends. This CDR3 comprises 13 residues. The CDR3 sequence is CASSPLGFSGYTF. The CDR3 DNA is TGCGCCAGCAGCCCCCTGGGTTTTAGCGGCTACACCTTC.

The chain couples TRBV3-2 to TRBJ1-1. TRBV3-2 is a documented pseudogene. The CDR3 consists of 15 residues. CDR3 protein: CASSQERRMNTEAFF. The CDR3 bases are TGTGCCAGCAGCCAAGAAAGACGTATGAACACTGAAGCTTTCTTT.

This clonotype turned up a few times. The gene calls are TRBV11-2 and TRBJ1-3, with D possibly matching TRBD1 (6 bases). Between the trimmed V and J ends, which lost 2 bases and 0 bases, there was a span of 14 bases. This CDR3 is 17 amino acids long. Per germline, CDR1 SGHAT and CDR2 FQNNGV. For the CDR3, the DNA is TGTGCCAGCAGCTTATTGACAGGCTTCAGCTCTGGAAACACCATATATTTT. Protein product: CASSLLTGFSSGNTIYF.

This clonotype appeared many times. This sequence joins TRBV20-1 and TRBJ2-3, with D hard to call. The CDR3 covers 12 residues. Trimming took off 6 bases at V and 6 bases at J, with 13 bases between the two ends. Germline V CDR1 and CDR2: DFQATT, SNEGSKA (reference sequence). The CDR3 region has the DNA TGCAGTGCCACGACCCGTGAGGATACGCAGTATTTT. Protein: CSATTREDTQYF.

This clonotype was detected ten times or more. This chain links TRBV28 with TRBJ2-3; TRBD2 matches at 11 bases. Germline values: CDR1 MDHEN, CDR2 SYDVKM. J was trimmed by 5 bases and V by 7 bases; bases with no gene match: 8. The CDR3 is 15 residues long. CDR3 nucleotide sequence: TGTGCCAGCACTCTAGCGGGGGGTGGAATAGATACGCAGTATTTT. As protein: CASTLAGGGIDTQYF.

V is TRBV12-3 or TRBV12-4 and J is TRBJ1-1; weak D call: TRBD1 (6 bases). V gave up 6 bases and J gave up 6 bases, with 14 bases separating them. The CDR3 runs 13 residues. CDR3 in DNA: TGTGCCAGCAGCCAAATCCGGGGGCCTGAAGCTTTCTTT. Translating gives CASSQIRGPEAFF.

The table lists this clonotype with a count of one. The chain uses TRBV7-3 and TRBJ2-3; D unresolved. Germline CDR1 reads SGHTA; CDR2 reads FQGTGA. With 4 bases removed from V and 4 bases from J, the gap between germline ends came to 9 bases. The CDR3 loop spans 13 amino acids. CDR3 sequence (DNA): TGTGCCAGCAGCTGGACCGAGGCAGATACGCAGTATTTT. This gives the protein CASSWTEADTQYF.